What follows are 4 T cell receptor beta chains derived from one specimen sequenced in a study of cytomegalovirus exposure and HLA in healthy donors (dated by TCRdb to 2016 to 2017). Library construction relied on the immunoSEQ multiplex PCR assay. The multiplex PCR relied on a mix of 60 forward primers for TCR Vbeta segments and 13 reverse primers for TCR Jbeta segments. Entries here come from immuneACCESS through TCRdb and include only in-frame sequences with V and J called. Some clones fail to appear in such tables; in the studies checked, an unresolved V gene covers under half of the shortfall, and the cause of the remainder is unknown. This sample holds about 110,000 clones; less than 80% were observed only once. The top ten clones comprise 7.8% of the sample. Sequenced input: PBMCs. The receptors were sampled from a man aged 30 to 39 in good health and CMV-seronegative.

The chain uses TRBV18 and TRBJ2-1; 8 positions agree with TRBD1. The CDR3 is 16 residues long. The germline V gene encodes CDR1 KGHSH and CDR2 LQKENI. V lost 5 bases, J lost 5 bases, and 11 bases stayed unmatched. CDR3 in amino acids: CASSRNSGQVNNEQFF. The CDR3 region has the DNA TGTGCCAGCTCAAGAAATTCGGGACAGGTTAACAATGAGCAGTTCTTC.

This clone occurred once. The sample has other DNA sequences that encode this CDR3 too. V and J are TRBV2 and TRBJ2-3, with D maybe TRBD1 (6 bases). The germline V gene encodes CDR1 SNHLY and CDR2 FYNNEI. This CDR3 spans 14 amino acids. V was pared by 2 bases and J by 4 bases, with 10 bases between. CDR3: CASSELAGADTQYF. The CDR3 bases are TGTGCCAGCAGTGAACTGGCAGGGGCAGATACGCAGTATTTT.

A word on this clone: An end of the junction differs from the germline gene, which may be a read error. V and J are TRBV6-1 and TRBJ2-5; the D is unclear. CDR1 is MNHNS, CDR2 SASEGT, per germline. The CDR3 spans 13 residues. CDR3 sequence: CASSDRYQDTQYF. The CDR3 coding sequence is TGTGCCAGCAGTGACAGGTACCAAGATACCCAGTACTTC.

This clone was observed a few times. The CDR3 spells CASSVKGDRGSTDTQYF. The CDR3, as DNA: TGTGCCAGCAGCGTTAAGGGAGACAGGGGGAGCACAGATACGCAGTATTTT. The chain carries TRBV21-1 and TRBJ2-3; the table's D call, TRBD1, was not checked against the DNA. TRBV21-1 is noted as a pseudogene. The CDR3 loop spans 17 amino acids.